The clone carrying this T cell receptor beta chain has just a few counts. Its antigen is not identified. This entry comes from a study of response to subunit inactivated influenza vaccine. Overall study results and limits: The authors suggested that every seasonal influenza vaccination recruits few new T cells.

This CDR3 region has 20 residues. Germline V gene sequence: CDR1 SGHAT, CDR2 FQNNGV. The J segment lost 0 bases and the V segment lost 0 bases, leaving 10 bases of the junction unmatched. TCRdb re-analysed the RT-PCR reads in MiXCR, keeping a single row per CDR3 protein. Counted here are about 700,000 distinct CDR3 sequences, 12% to 15% occurring once; the ten biggest clones make up around 7.6%. This chain links TRBV11-2 with TRBJ2-3, with TRBD2 matching over 12 bases. Sequencing used PBMCs from blood, obtained roughly 15 days before vaccination. The source is a man aged 50-60 years who received an inactivated influenza vaccine. The CDR3 here is CASSLDPGLAGGRSTDTQYF. DNA of the CDR3: TGTGCCAGCAGCTTAGACCCCGGGCTAGCGGGGGGGCGTAGCACAGATACGCAGTATTTT.